This T cell receptor beta chain was retrieved from a study of cytomegalovirus exposure and HLA in healthy donors. Comments on this clone: Its antigen remains unidentified.

Trimming removed 6 bases from V and 1 base from J, with 4 bases in between. Germline CDR1 is MNHEY and CDR2 is SMNVEV (reference sequence). The CDR3 is 12 amino acids. Notes on the study in general: Immune exposure information comprised only CMV serostatus.

The PCR ran on 60 Vbeta and 13 Jbeta primers. This table comes from immunoSEQ multiplex PCR, and its TCRdb copy is limited to in-frame clones, with some not included. This sample yields about 160,000 clones, of which 78% are seen a single time; approximately 3% belongs to the top ten. V usage is TRBV27 and J usage is TRBJ2-1; no reliable D call. This TCR was recovered from a middle-aged woman in good health and CMV-seronegative. Sequenced input: PBMCs. CDR3 protein: CASSYSYNEQFF. CDR3 nucleotide sequence: TGTGCCAGCAGCTATTCCTACAATGAGCAGTTCTTC.